A single T cell receptor (beta chain) is shown here with its context. Its target is unknown. The sample originates from a study of post-analysis software for immune sequencing data. About the study: Included courses were relapsing-remitting and secondary progressive multiple sclerosis; progressive-relapsing multiple sclerosis was also included. Whole-study results and caveats: Batch-mates among the samples co-clustered strongly by F measure. Significantly decreased normalized Chao1 diversity was recorded for multiple sclerosis patients relative to controls.

Sequencing libraries made from TCR beta cDNA carried unique molecular identifiers. Input of roughly 0.9 to 11 million T cells yielded about half a million cDNA molecules. TCRdb itself ran the PCR reads through MiXCR, one entry per CDR3 protein. This table has some 800,000 distinct CDR3 sequences, about 45% appearing once. The sequence came from a girl aged 5-17 years with multiple sclerosis. The sample comprised blood.

CDR3 region: CSAPTVETQYF. CDR3 DNA sequence: TGCAGTGCACCGACCGTCGAGACCCAGTACTTC. The gene calls are TRBV20-1 and TRBJ2-5, with D unresolved. CDR3 length equals 11 residues. Germline CDR1 reads DFQATT; CDR2 reads SNEGSKA (reference sequence). The V end lost 6 bases, the J end lost 5 bases, and 10 bases lay between the germline ends.